The 14 T cell receptor beta chains below were found in one sample sequenced in a study of beta chain features in type 1 diabetes (dated by TCRdb to the late 2010s). What the study reported, not specific to this receptor: A moderate but significant shortening of TCRB CDR3 length was observed in type 1 diabetes patients in all four CD4+ subsets.

The method was the immunoSEQ multiplex PCR assay. The entire amount of isolated RNA was reverse transcribed using the High Capacity cDNA Reverse Transcription Kit, so the sequenced TCRB transcripts were expressed ones. In its TCRdb copy, this immuneACCESS table keeps in-frame sequences only and misses some clones. Where compared with another copy, unresolved V genes explain less than half of these, and the others have no known cause. In all, the sample holds around 170,000 clones, and roughly 9% of those were seen once. The top ten clonotypes cover about 0.65% of the sample. These receptors' targets are unknown. The sample comprised central memory CD4+ T cells from blood. These receptors were obtained from a woman aged 25 to 39 with type 1 diabetes.

The V call is TRBV6-5, the J call TRBJ2-5; 12 nucleotides align to TRBD1. Germline V gene lookup returns CDR1 MNHEY and CDR2 SVGAGI. CDR3 length: 15 residues. The V segment lost 6 bases and the J segment 4 bases; nucleotides outside the gene matches: 6. The CDR3 region is CASRQPGQGAETQYF. CDR3 nucleotide sequence: TGTGCCAGCAGACAACCGGGACAGGGGGCAGAGACCCAGTACTTC.

The chain has TRBV7-3 and TRBJ2-3; 7 nucleotides align to TRBD2. The germline V gene has CDR1 SGHTA and CDR2 FQGTGA. CDR3 length equals 14 residues. Trimming at V came to 4 bases and at J to 6 bases, leaving 7 bases not matched to a gene. CDR3 bases: TGTGCCAGCAGCTCCCGCCCTAGCGGCGATACGCAGTATTTT. This codes for CASSSRPSGDTQYF.

The chain is built from TRBV5-6 and TRBJ2-1, with D perhaps matching TRBD2 (5 bases). V was trimmed by 4 bases and J by 10 bases, leaving 15 bases between them. This CDR3 contains 13 residues. CDR1 and CDR2 from the germline V gene are SGHDT and YYEEEE. The CDR3 coding sequence is TGTGCCAGCAGCCCGGACTCCTCCAAAGAGCAGTTCTTC. As protein: CASSPDSSKEQFF.

This clone was detected only a few times. This chain joins TRBV10-3 and TRBJ2-1, with 13 bases fitting TRBD2. The CDR3 covers 18 residues. V shed 3 bases, J shed 8 bases, and the junction held 13 bases outside the gene matches. CDR1 is ENHRY and CDR2 is SYGVKD in the germline V gene. In nucleotides, the CDR3 is TGTGCCATCAGTGACCCAAGGGGGCGGACTAGCGGGAGCGATGAGCAGTTCTTC. Amino acid sequence: CAISDPRGRTSGSDEQFF.

The V call is TRBV5-6, the J call TRBJ2-5; tentatively, D is TRBD1 (5 bases). From germline, CDR1 is SGHDT and CDR2 YYEEEE. Deletions cut 6 bases from V and 1 base from J, with 13 bases between. The CDR3 spans 14 residues. The chain's CDR3 is CASTGRETQETQYF. DNA of the CDR3: TGTGCCAGCACAGGCAGGGAAACCCAAGAGACCCAGTACTTC.

The chain couples TRBV5-1 to TRBJ2-7, with D maybe TRBD2 (6 bases). V was pared by 0 bases and J by 5 bases, with 18 bases between. Germline values: CDR1 SGHRS, CDR2 YFSETQ. The CDR3 loop spans 16 amino acids. CDR3: CASSLGGGLASNEQYF. The CDR3, as DNA: TGCGCCAGCAGCTTGGGCGGCGGGCTAGCGAGCAACGAGCAGTACTTC.

This clone was found a few times. The J gene is TRBJ2-6, the V gene TRBV7-3, with D possibly being TRBD1 (6 bases). Germline V lookup: CDR1 SGHTA, CDR2 FQGTGA. The germline V and J ends were trimmed by 5 bases and 0 bases, with 8 bases remaining between them. The CDR3 spans 15 residues. In DNA, the CDR3 is TGTGCCAGCAGCCAGGGGTTCTCTGGGGCCAACGTCCTGACTTTC. Its protein is CASSQGFSGANVLTF.

This chain links TRBV2 with TRBJ2-3; 10 nucleotides agree with TRBD2. V dropped 1 base and J dropped 4; count of bases not matched to a gene: 5. Per the germline V gene, CDR1 is SNHLY and CDR2 is FYNNEI. This CDR3 is 16 amino acids long. The CDR3 DNA follows: TGTGCCAGCAGTGAAGGTCTAGCGGGAGTGGCAGATACGCAGTATTTT. Its protein product is CASSEGLAGVADTQYF.

CDR3 amino acids: CASSLAGGRRYEQYF. Here the CDR3 DNA reads TGCGCCAGCAGCTTGGCCGGCGGGAGGAGGTACGAGCAGTACTTC. The chain is built from TRBV5-1 and TRBJ2-7; TRBD2 agrees at 8 bases. Germline CDR1 reads SGHRS; CDR2 reads YFSETQ. This CDR3 comprises 15 residues. The trim removed 0 bases at V and 4 bases at J, leaving 6 bases unmatched. The full variable domain, its missing parts supplied by reference TRBV5-1 and TRBJ2-7, is KAGVTQTPRYLIKTRGQQVTLSCSPISGHRSVSWYQQTPGQGLQFLFEYFSETQRNKGNFPGRFSGRQFSNSRSEMNVSTLELGDSALYLCASSLAGGRRYEQYFGPGTRLTVT.

The chain carries TRBV29-1 and TRBJ2-7; 9 bases map to TRBD2. Losses at the gene ends were 4 bases for V and 4 bases for J; bases not matched to a gene: 2. Germline V lookup: CDR1 SQVTM, CDR2 ANQGSEA. CDR3 size: 12 residues. DNA for the CDR3: TGCAGCGTTGGTACTAGCGGGTACGAGCAGTACTTC. Translating it yields CSVGTSGYEQYF.

Turning to this clone: Germline and junction disagree at one end, which may indicate a read error. The rearrangement uses TRBV7-9 and TRBJ2-3; a weak D match, TRBD2 (6 bases). Germline V gene sequence: CDR1 SEHNR, CDR2 FQNEAQ (reference sequence). CDR3 length: 12 residues. The CDR3 protein is CASSLGAGPPHF. The DNA for the CDR3 is TGTGCCAGCAGCTTAGGGGCGGGACCCCCCCACTTT.

The chain couples TRBV11-1 to TRBJ1-1, with D tentatively TRBD1 (5 bases). The length of the CDR3 is 14 residues. Germline V CDR1 and CDR2: SGHAT, FQDESV (reference sequence). With 3 bases removed from V and 6 bases from J, the gap between germline ends came to 14 bases. For the CDR3, the DNA is TGTGCCAGCAGCTTCGGCCGGGGGGGGGCTGAAGCTTTCTTT. Amino acid sequence: CASSFGRGGAEAFF.

This clone was counted only a few times. The V gene is TRBV18, the J gene TRBJ2-5, with TRBD2 as a possible D gene (5 bases). This CDR3 is 13 amino acids long. Germline CDR1 is KGHSH and CDR2 is LQKENI. With 3 bases removed from V and 2 bases from J, the gap between germline ends came to 7 bases. Here the CDR3 reads CASSPPGQETQYF. The CDR3 nucleotides are TGTGCCAGCTCACCTCCGGGACAAGAGACCCAGTACTTC.

This rearrangement joins TRBV30 to TRBJ2-1; 8 bases are shared with TRBD2. The length of the CDR3 is 14 residues. V gave up 0 bases and J gave up 6 bases; unmatched junction bases: 4. Germline V gene sequence: CDR1 GTSNPN, CDR2 SVGIG (reference sequence). This chain's CDR3 is CAWSVSGSFNEQFF. As DNA, the CDR3 is TGTGCCTGGAGTGTAAGCGGGAGTTTCAATGAGCAGTTCTTC.